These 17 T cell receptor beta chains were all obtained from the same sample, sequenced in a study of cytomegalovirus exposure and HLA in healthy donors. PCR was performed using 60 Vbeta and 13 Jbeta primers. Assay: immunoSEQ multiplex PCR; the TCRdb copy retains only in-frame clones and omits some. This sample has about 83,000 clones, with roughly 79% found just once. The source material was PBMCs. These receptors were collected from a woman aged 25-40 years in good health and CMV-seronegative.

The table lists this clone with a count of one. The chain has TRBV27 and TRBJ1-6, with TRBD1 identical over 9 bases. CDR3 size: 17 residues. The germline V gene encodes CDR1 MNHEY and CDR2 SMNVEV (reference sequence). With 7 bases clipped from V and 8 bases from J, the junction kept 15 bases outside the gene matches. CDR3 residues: CASTRGTGISRDSPLHF. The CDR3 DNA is TGTGCCAGCACCCGAGGGACAGGGATCAGTAGAGATTCACCCCTCCACTTT.

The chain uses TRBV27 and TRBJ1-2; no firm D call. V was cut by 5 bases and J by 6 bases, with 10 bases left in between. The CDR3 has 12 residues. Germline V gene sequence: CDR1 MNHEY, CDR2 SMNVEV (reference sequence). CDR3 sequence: CASSSVVDGYTF. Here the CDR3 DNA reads TGTGCCAGCAGTAGCGTGGTGGATGGCTACACCTTC.

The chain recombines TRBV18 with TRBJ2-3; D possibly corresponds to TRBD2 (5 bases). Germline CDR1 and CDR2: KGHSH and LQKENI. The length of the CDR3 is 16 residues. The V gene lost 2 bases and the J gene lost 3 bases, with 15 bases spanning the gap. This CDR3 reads CASSPVRDRQTDTQYF. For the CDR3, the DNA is TGTGCCAGCTCACCAGTACGGGATCGGCAGACAGATACGCAGTATTTT.

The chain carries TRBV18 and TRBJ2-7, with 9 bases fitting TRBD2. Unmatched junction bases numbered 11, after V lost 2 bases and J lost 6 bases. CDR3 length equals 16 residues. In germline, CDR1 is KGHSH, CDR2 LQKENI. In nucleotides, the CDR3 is TGTGCCAGCTCACCATCCGCCCTGGCGGGAGGGGGCGAGCAGTACTTC. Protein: CASSPSALAGGGEQYF. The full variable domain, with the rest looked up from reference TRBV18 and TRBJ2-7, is NAGVMQNPRHLVRRRGQEARLRCSPMKGHSHVYWYRQLPEEGLKFMVYLQKENIIDESGMPKERFSAEFPKEGPSILRIQQVVRGDSAAYFCASSPSALAGGGEQYFGPGTRLTVT.

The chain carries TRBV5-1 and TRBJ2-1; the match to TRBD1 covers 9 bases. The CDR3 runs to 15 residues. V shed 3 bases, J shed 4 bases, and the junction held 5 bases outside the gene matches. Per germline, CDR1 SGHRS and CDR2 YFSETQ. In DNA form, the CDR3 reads TGCGCCAGCAGCTCAACAGGGGGCGTTTACAATGAGCAGTTCTTC. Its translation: CASSSTGGVYNEQFF. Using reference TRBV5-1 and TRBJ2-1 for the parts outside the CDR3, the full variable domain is KAGVTQTPRYLIKTRGQQVTLSCSPISGHRSVSWYQQTPGQGLQFLFEYFSETQRNKGNFPGRFSGRQFSNSRSEMNVSTLELGDSALYLCASSSTGGVYNEQFFGPGTRLTVL.

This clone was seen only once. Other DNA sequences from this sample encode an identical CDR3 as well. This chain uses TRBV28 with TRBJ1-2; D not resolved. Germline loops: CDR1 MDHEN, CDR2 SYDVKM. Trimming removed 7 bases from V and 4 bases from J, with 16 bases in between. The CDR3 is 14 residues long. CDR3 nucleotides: TGTGCCAGCACCGCCGGCGGGGTACCCTATGGCTACACCTTC. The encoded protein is CASTAGGVPYGYTF.

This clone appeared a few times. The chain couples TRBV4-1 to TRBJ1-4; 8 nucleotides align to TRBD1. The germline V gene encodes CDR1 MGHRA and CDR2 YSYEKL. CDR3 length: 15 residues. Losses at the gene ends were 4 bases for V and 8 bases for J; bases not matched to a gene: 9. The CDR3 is CASSRRGTGGEKLFF. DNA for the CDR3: TGCGCCAGCAGCCGGCGCGGGACAGGAGGAGAAAAACTGTTTTTT.

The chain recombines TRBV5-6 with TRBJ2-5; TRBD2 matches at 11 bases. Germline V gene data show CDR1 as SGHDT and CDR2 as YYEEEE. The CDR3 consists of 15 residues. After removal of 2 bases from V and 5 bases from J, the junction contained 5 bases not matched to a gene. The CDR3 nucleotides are TGTGCCAGCAGCTTAACTAGCGGGAGTGGGGAGACCCAGTACTTC. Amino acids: CASSLTSGSGETQYF. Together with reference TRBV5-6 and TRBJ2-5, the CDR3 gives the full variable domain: DAGVTQSPTHLIKTRGQQVTLRCSPKSGHDTVSWYQQALGQGPQFIFQYYEEEERQRGNFPDRFSGHQFPNYSSELNVNALLLGDSALYLCASSLTSGSGETQYFGPGTRLLVL.

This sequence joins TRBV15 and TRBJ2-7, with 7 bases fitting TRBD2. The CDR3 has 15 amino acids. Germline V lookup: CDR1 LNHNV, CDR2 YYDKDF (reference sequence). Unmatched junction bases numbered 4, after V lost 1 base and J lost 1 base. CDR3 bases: TGTGCCACCAGCAGAGGAACTAGCGCTTCCTACGAGCAGTACTTC. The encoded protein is CATSRGTSASYEQYF.

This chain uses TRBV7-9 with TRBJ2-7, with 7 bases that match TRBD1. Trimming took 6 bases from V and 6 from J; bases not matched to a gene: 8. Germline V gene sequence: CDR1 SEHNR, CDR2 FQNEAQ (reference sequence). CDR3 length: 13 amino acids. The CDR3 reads CASRPTGDGEQYF. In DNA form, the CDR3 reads TGTGCCAGCAGACCAACAGGGGACGGCGAGCAGTACTTC.

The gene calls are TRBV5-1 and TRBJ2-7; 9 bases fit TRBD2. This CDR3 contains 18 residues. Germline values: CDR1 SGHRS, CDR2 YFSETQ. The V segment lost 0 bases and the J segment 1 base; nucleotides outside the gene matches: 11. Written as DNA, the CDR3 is TGCGCCAGCAGCTTGGGCCCCCTACTAGCGGGCCTTTCCTACGAGCAGTACTTC. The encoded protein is CASSLGPLLAGLSYEQYF.

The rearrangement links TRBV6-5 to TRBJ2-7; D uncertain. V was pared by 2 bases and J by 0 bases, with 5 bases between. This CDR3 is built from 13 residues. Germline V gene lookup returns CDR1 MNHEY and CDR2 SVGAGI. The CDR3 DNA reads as TGTGCCAGCAGTTACAGAGGCTCCTACGAGCAGTACTTC. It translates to CASSYRGSYEQYF.

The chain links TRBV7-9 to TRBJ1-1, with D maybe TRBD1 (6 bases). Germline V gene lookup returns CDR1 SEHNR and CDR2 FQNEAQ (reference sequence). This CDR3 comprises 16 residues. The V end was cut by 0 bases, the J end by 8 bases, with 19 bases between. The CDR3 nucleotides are TGTGCCAGCAGCTTAGCGGCTTCTCGACAGGCCCACGAAGCTTTCTTT. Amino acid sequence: CASSLAASRQAHEAFF. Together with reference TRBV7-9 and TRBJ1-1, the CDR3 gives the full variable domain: DTGVSQNPRHKITKRGQNVTFRCDPISEHNRLYWYRQTLGQGPEFLTYFQNEAQLEKSRLLSDRFSAERPKGSFSTLEIQRTEQGDSAMYLCASSLAASRQAHEAFFGQGTRLTVV.

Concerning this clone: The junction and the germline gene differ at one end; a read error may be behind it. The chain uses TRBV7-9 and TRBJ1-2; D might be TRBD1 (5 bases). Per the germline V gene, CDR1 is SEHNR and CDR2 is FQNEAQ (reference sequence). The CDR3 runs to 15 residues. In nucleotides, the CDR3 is TGTTCCAGCAGCCCCGACGCCAGGGTTTCCTATGGCTACACCTTC. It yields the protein CSSSPDARVSYGYTF.

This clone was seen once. The CDR3 DNA sequence: TGCGCCAGCAGTCCCAGGATCGACTCCTACGAGCAGTACTTC. Encoded protein: CASSPRIDSYEQYF. V is TRBV23-1 and J is TRBJ2-7; D gene ambiguous. Being an ORF, TRBV23-1 has a function that is uncertain. The length of the CDR3 is 14 residues. Trimming shortened V by 4 bases and J by 0 bases, and 10 bases separated the two germline ends.

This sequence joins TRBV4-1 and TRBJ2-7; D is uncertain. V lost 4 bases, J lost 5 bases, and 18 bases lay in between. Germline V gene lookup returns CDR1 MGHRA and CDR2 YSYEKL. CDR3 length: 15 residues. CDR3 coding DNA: TGCGCCAGCAGCCCCATACTGGTGTTAGTGAACGAGCAGTACTTC. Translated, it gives CASSPILVLVNEQYF.

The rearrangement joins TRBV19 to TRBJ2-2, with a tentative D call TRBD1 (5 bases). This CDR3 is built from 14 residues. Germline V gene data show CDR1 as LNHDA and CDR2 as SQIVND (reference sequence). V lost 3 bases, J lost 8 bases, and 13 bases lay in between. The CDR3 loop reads CASSIRGAGGELFF. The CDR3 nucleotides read TGTGCCAGTAGTATTAGGGGCGCTGGGGGGGAGCTGTTTTTT.